This T cell receptor (beta chain) was found in a study of T cell repertoires in cytomegalovirus infection. The wider study: Both CMV infection and a matching HLA type were indicated by public TCR beta signatures.

TCRdb called the reads again in MiXCR, with one record for every CDR3 protein. The profile covers 900,000 to 950,000 distinct CDR3 sequences, with approximately 31% appearing a single time and under 15% taken by the ten largest. In this sample, this clonotype turned up once. Its antigen is still unknown. The origin of this receptor is a human donor in good health (CMV status not recorded). Some clones in this sample may be carry-over from other donors' samples. Sequenced here: cultured CD8+ T cells from PBMCs, sampled from culture after CMV antigen stimulation.

CDR3 in amino acids: CASSQEEAGISTDTQYF. The DNA of the CDR3 is TGTGCCAGCAGCCAAGAGGAAGCAGGGATTAGCACAGATACGCAGTATTTT. The chain carries TRBV14 and TRBJ2-3; tentatively, D is TRBD1 (5 bases). The V end was cut by 0 bases, the J end by 0 bases, with 13 bases between. Per the germline V gene, CDR1 is SGHDN and CDR2 is FVKESK. CDR3 length: 17 amino acids.